These 9 T cell receptor beta chains came from one sample sequenced in a study of tumor and adjacent non-tumor tissue in lung cancer. The library came from three nested PCR rounds adapted from ARM-PCR protocols. One entry per CDR3 protein, called by TCRdb with MiXCR from the multiplex PCR reads. The sample holds 60,000 to 70,000 distinct CDR3 sequences, 65% to 80% seen once. No cell sorting was done before RNA was extracted from the tissue. The normal lung tissue was taken more than 3 cm from the tumor edge. Sequencing input: distant non-tumor lung tissue. The receptors originated from a man in his sixties with non-small cell lung cancer.

This chain uses TRBV5-6 with TRBJ2-3; D is undetermined. Germline CDR1 and CDR2: SGHDT and YYEEEE. This CDR3 is built from 13 residues. Here the CDR3 DNA reads TGTGACGGCAGCTTGAAGGGAATAGATACGCAGTATTTT. The encoded protein is CDGSLKGIDTQYF.

The rearrangement uses TRBV12-5 and TRBJ1-5; D is undetermined. The CDR3 consists of 13 residues. Germline V gene sequence: CDR1 LGHNT, CDR2 FRNRAP. V was clipped by 1 base and J by 0 bases, with 1 base between them. CDR3 nucleotide sequence: TGTGCTAGTGGTTTGGGTAGCAATCAGCCCCAGCATTTT. It encodes CASGLGSNQPQHF. Supplemented by reference TRBV12-5 and TRBJ1-5, the full variable domain reads DARVTQTPRHKVTEMGQEVTMRCQPILGHNTVFWYRQTMMQGLELLAYFRNRAPLDDSGMPKDRFSAEMPDATLATLKIQPSEPRDSAVYFCASGLGSNQPQHFGDGTRLSIL.

The table lists this clonotype with a count of one. The chain carries TRBV7-3 and TRBJ2-1; no clear D. The CDR3 covers 14 residues. Germline CDR1 reads SGHTA; CDR2 reads FQGTGA. Trimming took off 1 base at V and 2 bases at J, with 6 bases between the two ends. CDR3 in DNA: TGTGCCAGCAGCTTAAGCGTTGCCTACAATGAGCAGTTCTTC. As protein: CASSLSVAYNEQFF.

In this sample, this clonotype turned up once. One end of the junction fails to match germline, which may point to a read error. V and J are TRBV6-2 or TRBV6-3 and TRBJ1-5, with unresolved D. The CDR3 consists of 13 residues. Germline CDR1 MNHEY, CDR2 SVGEGT. DNA for the CDR3: TGTGCCAGCAGTACTGGACCCTATCAGCCCCAGCAATTT. This sequence encodes CASSTGPYQPQQF.

The CDR3 DNA follows: TGTGCCAGCAGTGAGAGCAACCGGGTGAGGTTAATCTACGAGCAGTACTTC. It encodes CASSESNRVRLIYEQYF. The chain couples TRBV6-1 to TRBJ2-7, with D uncertain. Germline loops: CDR1 MNHNS, CDR2 SASEGT. The V end lost 3 bases, the J end lost 3 bases, and 21 bases lay between the germline ends. The CDR3 covers 17 residues.

This clonotype was seen more than once but under ten times. A clone one base away is much larger, so this may be a read error. V and J are TRBV28 and TRBJ2-1, with 8 bases lining up with TRBD2. V lost 5 bases to trimming and J lost 6 bases; unmatched junction nucleotides: 6. This CDR3 comprises 14 residues. Germline V gives CDR1 MDHEN, CDR2 SYDVKM. CDR3 sequence (DNA): TGTGCCAGCAGTCCTCCTAGCGGGCTCAATGAGCAGTTCTTC. It is translated as CASSPPSGLNEQFF.

On this clonotype itself: The junction departs from germline at one end; a sequencing error may be responsible. The chain is built from TRBV12-3 or TRBV12-4 and TRBJ2-7, with TRBD1 identical over 11 bases. The CDR3 has 14 amino acids. CDR3 DNA: TGTACCAGCAGTCTCGGGACAGGGGGTCTAGAGCAGTACTTC. The encoded protein is CTSSLGTGGLEQYF.

Regarding this clonotype: An end of the junction differs from the germline gene, which may be a read error. The V and J genes are TRBV20-1 and TRBJ1-1; no reliable D call. There are 14 residues in the CDR3. Germline CDR1 reads DFQATT; CDR2 reads SNEGSKA (reference sequence). The chain's CDR3 is CSTRQAGSYTESFF. In nucleotides, the CDR3 is TGCAGTACTAGGCAGGCCGGTTCATACACTGAATCTTTCTTT.

As concerns this clonotype: The conserved phenylalanine or tryptophan normally closing the CDR3 is absent here, so this likely arose from a read error. This rearrangement joins TRBV4-1 to TRBJ1-3, with 7 bases that match TRBD1. CDR3 size: 17 residues. Germline lookup yields CDR1 MGHRA and CDR2 YSYEKL. The CDR3 sequence: CTSSQESPGTAVNTIYY. CDR3 nucleotide sequence: TGCACCAGCAGCCAAGAGAGTCCCGGGACAGCGGTGAACACCATATATTAT.